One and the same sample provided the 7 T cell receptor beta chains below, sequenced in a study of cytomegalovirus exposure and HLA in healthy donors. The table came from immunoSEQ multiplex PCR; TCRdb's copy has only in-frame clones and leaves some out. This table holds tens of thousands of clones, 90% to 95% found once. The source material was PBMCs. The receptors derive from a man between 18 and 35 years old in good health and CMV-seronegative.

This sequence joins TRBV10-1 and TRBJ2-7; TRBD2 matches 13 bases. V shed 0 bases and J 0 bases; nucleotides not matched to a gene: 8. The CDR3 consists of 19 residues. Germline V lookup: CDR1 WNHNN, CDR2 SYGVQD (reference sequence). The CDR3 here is CASSESDGLAGELSYEQYF. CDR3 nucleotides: TGCGCCAGCAGTGAGTCTGATGGACTAGCGGGAGAGCTCTCCTACGAGCAGTACTTC.

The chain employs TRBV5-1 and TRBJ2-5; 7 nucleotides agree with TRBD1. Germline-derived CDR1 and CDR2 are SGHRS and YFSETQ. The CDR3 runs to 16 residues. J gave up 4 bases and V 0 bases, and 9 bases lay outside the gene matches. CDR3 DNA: TGCGCCAGCAGCTTGGCTTTTCAGGGGGTAGGAGAGACCCAGTACTTC. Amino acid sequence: CASSLAFQGVGETQYF.

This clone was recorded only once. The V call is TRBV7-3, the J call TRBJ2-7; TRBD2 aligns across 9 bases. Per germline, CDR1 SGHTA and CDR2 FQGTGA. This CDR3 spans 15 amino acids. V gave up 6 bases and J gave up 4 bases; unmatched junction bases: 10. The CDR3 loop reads CASSYLAGERYEQYF. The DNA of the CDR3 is TGTGCCAGCAGTTACTTAGCGGGAGAAAGGTACGAGCAGTACTTC. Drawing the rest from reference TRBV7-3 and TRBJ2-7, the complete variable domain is GAGVSQTPSNKVTEKGKYVELRCDPISGHTALYWYRQSLGQGPEFLIYFQGTGAADDSGLPNDRFFAVRPEGSVSTLKIQRTERGDSAVYLCASSYLAGERYEQYFGPGTRLTVT.

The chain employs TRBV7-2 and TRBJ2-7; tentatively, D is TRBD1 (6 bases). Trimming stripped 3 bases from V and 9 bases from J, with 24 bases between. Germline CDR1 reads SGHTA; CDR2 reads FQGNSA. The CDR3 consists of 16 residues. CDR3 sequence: CASSFADGTSHPRQYF. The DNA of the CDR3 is TGTGCCAGCAGCTTTGCAGACGGGACAAGCCACCCTCGGCAGTACTTC.

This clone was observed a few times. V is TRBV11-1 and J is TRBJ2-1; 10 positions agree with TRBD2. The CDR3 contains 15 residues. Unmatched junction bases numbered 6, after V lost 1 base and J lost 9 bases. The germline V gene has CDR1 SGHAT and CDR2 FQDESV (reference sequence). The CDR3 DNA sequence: TGTGCCAGCAGCTTAGGGACTAGCGGAGGAAGTGAGCAGTTCTTC. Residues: CASSLGTSGGSEQFF.

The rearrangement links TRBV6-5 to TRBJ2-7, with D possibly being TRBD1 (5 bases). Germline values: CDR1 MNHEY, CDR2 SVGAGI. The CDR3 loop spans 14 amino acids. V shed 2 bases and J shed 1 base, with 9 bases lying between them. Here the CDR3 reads CASSYTTASYEQYF. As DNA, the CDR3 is TGTGCCAGCAGTTACACGACAGCATCCTACGAGCAGTACTTC.

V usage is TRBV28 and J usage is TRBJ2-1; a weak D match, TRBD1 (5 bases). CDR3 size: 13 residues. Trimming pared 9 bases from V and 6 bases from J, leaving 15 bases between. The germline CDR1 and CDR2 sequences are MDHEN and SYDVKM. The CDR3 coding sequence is TGTGCCAGTTCGGAAACAGGTTCCAATGAGCAGTTCTTC. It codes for CASSETGSNEQFF.